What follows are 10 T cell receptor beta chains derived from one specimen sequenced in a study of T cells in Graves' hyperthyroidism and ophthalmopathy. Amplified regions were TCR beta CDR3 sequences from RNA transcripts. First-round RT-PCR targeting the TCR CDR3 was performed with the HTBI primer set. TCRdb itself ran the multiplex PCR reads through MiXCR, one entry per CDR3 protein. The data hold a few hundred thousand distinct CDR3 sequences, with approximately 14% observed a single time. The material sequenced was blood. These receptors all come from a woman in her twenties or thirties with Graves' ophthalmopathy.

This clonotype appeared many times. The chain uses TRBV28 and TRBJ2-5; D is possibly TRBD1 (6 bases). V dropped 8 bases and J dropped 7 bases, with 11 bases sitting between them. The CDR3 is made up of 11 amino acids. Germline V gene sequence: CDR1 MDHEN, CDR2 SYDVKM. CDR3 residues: CASWGQGTQYF. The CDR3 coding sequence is TGTGCCAGCTGGGGGCAGGGGACCCAGTACTTC.

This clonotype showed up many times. Here the CDR3 reads CASSPAGSLEAFF. The CDR3 region has the DNA TGTGCCAGCTCACCAGCCGGGTCCCTTGAAGCTTTCTTT. This chain uses TRBV18 with TRBJ1-1, with unresolved D. Between the trimmed V and J ends, which lost 2 bases and 7 bases, there was a span of 11 bases. Germline CDR1 and CDR2: KGHSH and LQKENI. The CDR3 covers 13 residues.

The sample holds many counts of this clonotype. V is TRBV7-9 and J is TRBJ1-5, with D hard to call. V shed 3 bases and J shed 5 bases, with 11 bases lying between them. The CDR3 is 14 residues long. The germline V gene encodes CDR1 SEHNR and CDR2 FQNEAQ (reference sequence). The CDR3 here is CASSLGGLHQPQHF. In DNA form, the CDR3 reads TGTGCCAGCAGCTTGGGAGGGCTCCATCAGCCCCAGCATTTT.

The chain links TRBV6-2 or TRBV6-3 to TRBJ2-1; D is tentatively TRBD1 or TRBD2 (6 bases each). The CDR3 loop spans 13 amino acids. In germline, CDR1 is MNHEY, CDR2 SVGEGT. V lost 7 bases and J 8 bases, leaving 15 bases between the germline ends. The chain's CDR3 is CASKRGGGYEQFF. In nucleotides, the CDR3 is TGTGCCAGCAAGCGAGGGGGAGGCTATGAGCAGTTCTTC.

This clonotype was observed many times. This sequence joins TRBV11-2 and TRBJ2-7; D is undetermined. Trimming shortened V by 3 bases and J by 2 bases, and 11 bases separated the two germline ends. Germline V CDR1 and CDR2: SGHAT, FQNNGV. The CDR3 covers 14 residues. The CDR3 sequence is CASSFPGPAYEQYF. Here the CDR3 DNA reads TGTGCCAGCAGCTTCCCTGGGCCAGCCTACGAGCAGTACTTC.

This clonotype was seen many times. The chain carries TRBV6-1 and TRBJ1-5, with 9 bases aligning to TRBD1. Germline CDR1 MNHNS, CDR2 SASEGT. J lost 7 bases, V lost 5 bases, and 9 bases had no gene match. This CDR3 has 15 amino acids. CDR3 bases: TGTGCCAGCAGTTGGGGGACAGGGTCAACACAGCCCCAGCATTTT. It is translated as CASSWGTGSTQPQHF.

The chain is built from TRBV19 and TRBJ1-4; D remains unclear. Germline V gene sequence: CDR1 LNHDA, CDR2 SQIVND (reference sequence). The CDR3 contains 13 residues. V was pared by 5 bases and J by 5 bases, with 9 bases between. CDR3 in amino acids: CASSRPRNEKLFF. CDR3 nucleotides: TGTGCCAGTAGTCGCCCCAGGAATGAAAAACTGTTTTTT.

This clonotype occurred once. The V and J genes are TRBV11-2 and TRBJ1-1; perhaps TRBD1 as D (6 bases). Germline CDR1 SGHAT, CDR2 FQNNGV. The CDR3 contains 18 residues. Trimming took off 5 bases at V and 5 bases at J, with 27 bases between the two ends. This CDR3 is CASSTHAGGASLRTEAFF. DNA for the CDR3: TGTGCCAGCAGCACCCACGCGGGGGGCGCATCTCTGAGGACTGAAGCTTTCTTT.

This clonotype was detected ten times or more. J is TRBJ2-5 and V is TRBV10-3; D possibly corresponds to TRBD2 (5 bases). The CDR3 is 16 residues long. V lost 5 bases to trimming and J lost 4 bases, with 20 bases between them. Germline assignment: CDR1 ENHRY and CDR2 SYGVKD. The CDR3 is CAISPAATSGGETQYF. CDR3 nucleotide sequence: TGTGCCATCAGTCCGGCAGCTACGAGCGGAGGAGAGACCCAGTACTTC.

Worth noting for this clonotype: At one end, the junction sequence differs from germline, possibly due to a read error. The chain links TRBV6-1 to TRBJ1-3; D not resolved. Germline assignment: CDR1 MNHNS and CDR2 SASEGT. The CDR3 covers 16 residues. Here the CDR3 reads CASSQTGPGSGNTTYF. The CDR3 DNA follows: TGTGCCAGCAGCCAAACCGGCCCAGGCTCTGGAAACACCACATATTTT.